Listed here is a single T cell receptor (beta chain). The V end was cut by 4 bases, the J end by 2 bases, with 9 bases between. Germline V lookup: CDR1 SGHRS, CDR2 YFSETQ. The CDR3 has 13 residues. The data are from a study of neurological immune-mediated disorders. TCRdb redid the calling of the 5' RACE reads with MiXCR, one entry per CDR3 protein. The sample lists more than 75,000 distinct CDR3 sequences; about 5.2% were seen once. The rearrangement joins TRBV5-1 to TRBJ2-5; D not resolved. The sample taken for sequencing was PBMCs. This clonotype was sampled from a young woman with multiple sclerosis. The CDR3 sequence: CASSPGVQETQYF. In DNA form, the CDR3 reads TGCGCCAGCAGCCCTGGCGTTCAAGAGACCCAGTACTTC.